This T cell receptor (beta chain) was sequenced in a study of T cells expressing NK-cell markers (dated by TCRdb to about 2020). At the level of the whole study: In sorted CD3+CD56+NKG2C+, CD3+CD56+NKG2C- and CD3+CD56-NKG2C+ T-cell subsets from 7 to 9 donors, TCR beta-chain repertoires were profiled. Of the eight sequenced donors, seven were found to be HCMV-seropositive and one was found to be HCMV-seronegative. The eight sequenced donors were randomly selected healthy volunteers, three men and five women. Libraries were sequenced as 2 x 150 bp reads on Illumina HiSeq 2000/2500, MiSeq or NextSeq. Here is what the overall study found, with its caveats: Those dominant clonotypes were again the most abundant among CD3+CD56-NKG2C+ cells in a handful of donors, at about 25-65%. It remained unclear whether the expanded NKG2C-expressing T cell clones were specific for HCMV antigens. In six donors, the dominant CD3+CD56+NKG2C+ clonotypes were among the top 10 CD8+ clonotypes and accounted for roughly 1.0-7.5% of CD8+ T cells.

The sequencing machine was an Illumina HiSeq 2000. TCR beta cDNA libraries were prepared using 5'RACE template switching, which introduced a universal primer site and unique molecular identifiers. Synthesis of cDNA was primed from the TCR beta constant segment and was followed by two consecutive PCR amplification steps. The published analysis was carried out like this. MIGEC was used to demultiplex reads and group reads by UMI, and MiTCR was used to assemble and quantify clonotypes. Only TCR cDNA sequences supported by at least two reads were kept to exclude erroneous sequences. Downstream repertoire analysis used the tcR package, and clonotypes were matched across fractions by CDR3 nucleotide sequence plus V segment. Antigen specificity was annotated against VDJdb with VDJmatch, allowing one amino acid substitution in CDR3. The reads, reprocessed by TCRdb, yield one row per CDR3 protein sequence and no DNA. The V and J calls were not made by the authors but by TCRdb's processing. This specimen's table enumerates almost 450,000 distinct CDR3 sequences. The ten largest clones take up less than 7.5% of the sample.

A note on this clonotype: Its antigen is not yet known.

HCMV-specific IgG was detected in serum with a commercial ELISA kit to determine HCMV serostatus. Ficoll density gradient centrifugation was used to isolate peripheral blood mononuclear cells from blood. CDR1 and CDR2, looked up from the germline V gene, are MDHEN and SYDVKM. From the cysteine up to the phenylalanine, the CDR3 has a length of 16 residues. No DNA is recorded. The chain is made from TRBV28 and TRBJ2-6; TCRdb outputs TRBD2, but without DNA this stays unchecked. This receptor was taken from a woman between 18 and 70 years old in good health. The sequenced sample consisted of blood T cells: a sorted CD56 or NKG2C T cell subset, CD4+ or CD8+ T cells, or bulk PBMC T cells (not recorded which). The CDR3 region reads CASSLGGGSGANVLTF.